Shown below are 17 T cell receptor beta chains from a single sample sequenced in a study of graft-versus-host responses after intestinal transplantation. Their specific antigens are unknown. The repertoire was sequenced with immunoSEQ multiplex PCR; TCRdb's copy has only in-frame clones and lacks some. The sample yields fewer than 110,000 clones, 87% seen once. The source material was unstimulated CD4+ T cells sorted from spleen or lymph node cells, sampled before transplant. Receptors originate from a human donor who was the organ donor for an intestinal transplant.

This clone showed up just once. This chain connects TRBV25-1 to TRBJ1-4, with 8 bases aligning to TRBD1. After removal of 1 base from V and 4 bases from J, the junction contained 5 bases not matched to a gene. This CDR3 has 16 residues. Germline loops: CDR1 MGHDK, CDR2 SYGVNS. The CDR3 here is CASSELPGQVNEKLFF. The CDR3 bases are TGTGCCAGCAGTGAATTACCGGGACAGGTTAATGAAAAACTGTTTTTT.

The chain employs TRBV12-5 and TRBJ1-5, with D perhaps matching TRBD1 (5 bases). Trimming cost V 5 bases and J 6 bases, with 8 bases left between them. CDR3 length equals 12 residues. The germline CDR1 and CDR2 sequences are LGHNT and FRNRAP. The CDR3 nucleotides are TGTGCTAGTGGTCCCCAGGGTCAGCCCCAGCATTTT. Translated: CASGPQGQPQHF.

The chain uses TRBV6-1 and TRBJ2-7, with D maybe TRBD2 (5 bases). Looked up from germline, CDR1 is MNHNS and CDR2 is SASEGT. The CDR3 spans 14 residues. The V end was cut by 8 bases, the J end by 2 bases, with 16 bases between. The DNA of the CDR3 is TGTGCCAGCCGGAGGACCGTTGATCCCTACGAGCAGTACTTC. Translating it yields CASRRTVDPYEQYF.

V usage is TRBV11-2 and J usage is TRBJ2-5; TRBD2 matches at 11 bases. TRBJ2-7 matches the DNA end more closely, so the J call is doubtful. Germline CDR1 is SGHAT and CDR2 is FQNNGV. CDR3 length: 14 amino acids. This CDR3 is CASSSGLAGYEQYF. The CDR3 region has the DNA TGTGCCAGCAGCTCAGGACTAGCGGGCTACGAGCAGTACTTC.

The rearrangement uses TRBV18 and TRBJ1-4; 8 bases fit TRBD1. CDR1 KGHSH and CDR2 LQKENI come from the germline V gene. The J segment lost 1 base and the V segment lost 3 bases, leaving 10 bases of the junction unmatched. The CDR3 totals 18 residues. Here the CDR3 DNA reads TGTGCCAGCTCACCCGGACAGGGTGTGGAGGGAACTAATGAAAAACTGTTTTTT. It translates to CASSPGQGVEGTNEKLFF.

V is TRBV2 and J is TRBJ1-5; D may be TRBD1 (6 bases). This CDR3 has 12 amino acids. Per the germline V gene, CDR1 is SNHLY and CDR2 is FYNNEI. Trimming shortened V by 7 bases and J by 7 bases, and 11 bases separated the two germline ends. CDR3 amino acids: CASTEGGQPQHF. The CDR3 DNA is TGTGCCAGCACCGAGGGGGGGCAGCCCCAGCATTTT.

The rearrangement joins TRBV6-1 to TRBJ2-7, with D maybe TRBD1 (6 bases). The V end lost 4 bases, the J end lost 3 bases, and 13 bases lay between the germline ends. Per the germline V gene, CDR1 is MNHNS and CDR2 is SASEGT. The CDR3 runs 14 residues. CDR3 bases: TGTGCCAGCAGTGCCACGGGACAAAGCTACGAGCAGTACTTC. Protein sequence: CASSATGQSYEQYF.

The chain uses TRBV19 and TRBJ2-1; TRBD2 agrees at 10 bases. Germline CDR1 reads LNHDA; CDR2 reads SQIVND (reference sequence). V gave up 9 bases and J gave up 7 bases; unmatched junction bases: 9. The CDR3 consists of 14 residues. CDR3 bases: TGTGCCAGCGCCTGGCAGCGGGGGGGGAATGAGCAGTTCTTC. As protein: CASAWQRGGNEQFF.

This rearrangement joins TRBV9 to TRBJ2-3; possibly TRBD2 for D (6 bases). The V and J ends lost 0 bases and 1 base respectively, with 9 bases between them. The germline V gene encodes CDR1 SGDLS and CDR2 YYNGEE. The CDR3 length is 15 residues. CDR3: CASSVVERGTDTQYF. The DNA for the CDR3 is TGTGCCAGCAGCGTAGTCGAGCGGGGCACAGATACGCAGTATTTT.

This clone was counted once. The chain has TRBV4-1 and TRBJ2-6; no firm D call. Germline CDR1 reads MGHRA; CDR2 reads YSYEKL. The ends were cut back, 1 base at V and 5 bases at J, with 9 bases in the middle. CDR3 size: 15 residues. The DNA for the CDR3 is TGCGCCAGCAGCCAAGTGGGCCGCCGGGCCAACGTCCTGACTTTC. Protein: CASSQVGRRANVLTF.

This CDR3 reads CASSPTGGRSYGYTF. The CDR3 DNA reads as TGTGCCAGCAGCCCTACAGGGGGCAGGAGCTATGGCTACACCTTC. J is TRBJ1-2 and V is TRBV6-5; 9 bases align to TRBD1. Germline lookup yields CDR1 MNHEY and CDR2 SVGAGI. Unmatched junction bases numbered 9, after V lost 6 bases and J lost 4 bases. The CDR3 is 15 amino acids.

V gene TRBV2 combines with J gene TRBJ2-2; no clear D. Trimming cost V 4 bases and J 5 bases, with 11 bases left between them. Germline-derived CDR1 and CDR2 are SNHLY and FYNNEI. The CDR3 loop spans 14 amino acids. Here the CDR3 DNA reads TGTGCCAGCAGTGCCCGAAAACCTACCGGGGAGCTGTTTTTT. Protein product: CASSARKPTGELFF.

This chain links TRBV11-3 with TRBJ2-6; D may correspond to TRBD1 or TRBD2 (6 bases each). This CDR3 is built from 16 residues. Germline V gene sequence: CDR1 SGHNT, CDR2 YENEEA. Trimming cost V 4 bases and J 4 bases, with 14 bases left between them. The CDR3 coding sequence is TGTGCCAGCAGCTATAGAGGGGGGAGGGGGGCCAACGTCCTGACTTTC. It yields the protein CASSYRGGRGANVLTF.

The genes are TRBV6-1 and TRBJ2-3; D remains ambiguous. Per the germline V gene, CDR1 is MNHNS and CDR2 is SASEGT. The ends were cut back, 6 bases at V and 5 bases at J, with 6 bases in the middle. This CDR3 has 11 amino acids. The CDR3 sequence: CASRIGDTQYF. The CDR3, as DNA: TGTGCCAGCAGAATAGGAGATACGCAGTATTTT.

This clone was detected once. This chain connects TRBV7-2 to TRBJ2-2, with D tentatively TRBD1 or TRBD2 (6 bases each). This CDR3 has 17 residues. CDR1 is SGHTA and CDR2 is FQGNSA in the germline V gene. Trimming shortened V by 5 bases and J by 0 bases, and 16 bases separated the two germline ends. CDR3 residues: CASSPRRGRTNTGELFF. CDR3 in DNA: TGTGCCAGCAGCCCCCGACGGGGGCGTACGAACACCGGGGAGCTGTTTTTT.

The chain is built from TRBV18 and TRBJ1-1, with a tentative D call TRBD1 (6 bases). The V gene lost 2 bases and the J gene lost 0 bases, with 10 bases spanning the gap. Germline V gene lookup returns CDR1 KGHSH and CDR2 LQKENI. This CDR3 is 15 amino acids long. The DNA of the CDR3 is TGTGCCAGCTCACCAGGGCCAGGGGTGAACACTGAAGCTTTCTTT. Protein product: CASSPGPGVNTEAFF.

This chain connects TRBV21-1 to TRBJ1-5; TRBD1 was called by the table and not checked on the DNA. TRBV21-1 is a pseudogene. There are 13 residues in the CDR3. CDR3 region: CASGYAGFQPQHF. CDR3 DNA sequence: TGTGCCAGCGGCTATGCAGGGTTTCAGCCCCAGCATTTT.